This T cell receptor (beta chain) originates from a study of T cell responses to AZD1222 COVID-19 vaccine. Findings of the study overall: Across spike, vaccine-associated CD4 TCRs were found, dominant at 160-218 and 743-854. Sampling that yielded the repertoires occurred only after the peak T cell response.

Of note for this clone: The antigen remains undetermined.

Method: immunoSEQ multiplex PCR; TCRdb's copy keeps in-frame clones and lacks some. Here the sample spans approximately 120,000 clones, less than 90% being singletons. The source was peripheral blood, collected on day 0 of AZD1222 vaccination. This sequence originates from an adult in good health.

CDR3 nucleotides: TGTGCCAGCAGCTTGCGGGGTTTAGCCAAAAACATTCAGTACTTC. Its protein is CASSLRGLAKNIQYF. V usage is TRBV5-6 and J usage is TRBJ2-4; D possibly corresponds to TRBD2 (5 bases). This CDR3 contains 15 residues. The ends were cut back, 1 base at V and 0 bases at J, with 8 bases in the middle. From germline, CDR1 is SGHDT and CDR2 YYEEEE.